This T cell receptor (beta chain) was sequenced in a study of naive and memory T cell subsets. The CDR3 extends over 14 amino acids. V shed 6 bases and J 7 bases; nucleotides not matched to a gene: 9. The germline CDR1 and CDR2 sequences are DFQATT and SNEGSKA (reference sequence). An equimolar mix of two oligonucleotides served as the beta constant-region primer for TRBC1 and TRBC2. TCRdb fed the UMI-ligation and nested PCR reads into MiXCR, producing one record per CDR3 protein. The repertoire holds about 5,400 distinct CDR3 sequences, with around 7% as singletons. This clonotype came up many times. Sequential positive selection took CD4 T cells first, then CD8 T cells.

This sequence originates from a human donor in good health. The sequenced sample consisted of effector memory CD8+ T cells from blood. Subset noted: effector memory, CD45RA- CD27-. The chain uses TRBV20-1 and TRBJ2-1; TRBD2 matches 10 bases. CDR3 residues: CSARLLAGFNEQFF. The DNA of the CDR3 is TGCAGTGCGAGGTTACTAGCGGGATTTAATGAGCAGTTCTTC.